Given below is one T cell receptor (beta chain) in context. The antigen is undetermined. The observed sequence ends 3 residues before the CDR3 terminus, with the missing tail filled in from the germline J gene. V was shortened by 1 base and J by 7 bases, with 13 bases between the two germline ends. Germline V lookup: CDR1 LGHNA, CDR2 YNFKEQ. CDR3 length: 15 amino acids. This sample was taken from a study of T cells in women clearing cervical HPV infection. Study-level background: No precancer developed; the control's incident HPV16 infection cleared within 12 months.

Clones were read by immunoSEQ multiplex PCR, and TCRdb kept only the in-frame ones, dropping some. This table holds under 25,000 clones. Study conclusions and caveats: CIN3+ cases had significantly higher TCR richness than controls; evenness did not differ.

All donors had a single incident cervical HPV16 infection, not prevalent. Input material: blood buffy coat. This rearrangement joins TRBV4-2 to TRBJ1-4; TRBD1 might be the D (5 bases). This clonotype originated in a woman aged 18-69 years with a cervical HPV16 infection that either progressed to CIN3+ or cleared (not recorded which). The CDR3 bases that were read are TGTGCCAGCAGCCAAGTCGGTGACAGTACTGAAAAA. It specifies CASSQVGDSTEK. The entire CDR3 is CASSQVGDSTEKLFF.